Listed below are T cell receptor beta chains from one sample, sequenced in a study of PD-L1 blockade in urothelial cancer. Sequenced by immunoSEQ multiplex PCR; TCRdb stores in-frame clones only, minus some. The sample consists of tens of thousands of clones, about 85% of them appearing once. Material: PBMCs, obtained around atezolizumab (anti-PD-L1) treatment. The receptors were gathered from a man in his 70s with urothelial cancer. The CDR3 runs from the conserved cysteine through the conserved F or W. Each record gives: D gene, clone size, V gene, J gene, CDR3 protein, CDR3 DNA. D genes are given only for firm matches. The size entry is marked missing in some rows and otherwise reads once, few, many or a size class.

D: .
size: .
V: TRBV11-3
J: TRBJ2-1
CDR3: CASSLSGTLVHEQFF
DNA: TGTGCCAGCAGCCTTTCCGGGACACTGGTCCATGAGCAGTTCTTC

D: .
size: .
V: TRBV18
J: TRBJ2-7
CDR3: CASSPPSQGSYEQYF
DNA: TGTGCCAGCTCACCACCGTCCCAGGGCTCCTACGAGCAGTACTTC

D: .
size: .
V: TRBV5-1
J: TRBJ2-7
CDR3: CASSPSLWGDSSYEQYF
DNA: TGCGCCAGCAGCCCTTCCCTTTGGGGGGATAGCTCCTACGAGCAGTACTTC

D: .
size: once
V: TRBV7-8
J: TRBJ2-7
CDR3: CASSFRGEDSYEQYF
DNA: TGTGCCAGCAGCTTCCGTGGGGAGGACTCCTACGAGCAGTACTTC

D: TRBD1
size: .
V: TRBV28
J: TRBJ1-2
CDR3: CASSRDRGIHGYTF
DNA: TGTGCCAGCAGTAGGGACAGGGGGATCCATGGCTACACCTTC

D: .
size: .
V: TRBV6-1
J: TRBJ2-5
CDR3: CASREQASTQETQYF
DNA: TGTGCCAGCAGGGAACAGGCTTCTACACAAGAGACCCAGTACTTC

D: .
size: once
V: TRBV7-9
J: TRBJ2-3
CDR3: CASSLVGAGAYTTDTQYF
DNA: TGTGCCAGCAGCTTAGTCGGGGCAGGGGCTTATACCACAGATACGCAGTATTTT

D: .
size: .
V: TRBV5-6
J: TRBJ1-1
CDR3: CASSLGQTMNTEAFF
DNA: TGTGCCAGCAGCTTGGGACAAACCATGAACACTGAAGCTTTCTTT

D: .
size: few
V: TRBV19
J: TRBJ2-2
CDR3: CASSNKRAGELFF
DNA: TGTGCCAGTAGTAACAAACGGGCCGGGGAGCTGTTTTTT

D: .
size: once
V: TRBV5-1
J: TRBJ2-4
CDR3: CASSLGRGQNIQYF
DNA: TGCGCCAGCAGCTTGGGGCGGGGGCAAAACATTCAGTACTTC

D: TRBD1
size: .
V: TRBV5-5
J: TRBJ1-2
CDR3: CASSLRRGQRGYTF
DNA: TGTGCCAGCAGCTTGCGCAGGGGGCAACGTGGCTACACCTTC

D: .
size: few
V: TRBV18
J: TRBJ2-5
CDR3: CASSPLSGKQETQYF
DNA: TGTGCCAGCTCTCCCCTGTCGGGAAAACAAGAGACCCAGTACTTC

D: .
size: .
V: TRBV19
J: TRBJ1-5
CDR3: CASSIETINQPQHF
DNA: TGTGCCAGTAGTATAGAGACTATCAATCAGCCCCAGCATTTT

D: TRBD1
size: .
V: TRBV5-6
J: TRBJ1-2
CDR3: CASSLGTGGTSNYGYTF
DNA: TGTGCCAGCAGCTTAGGGACAGGGGGCACTTCTAACTATGGCTACACCTTC

D: .
size: .
V: TRBV7-9
J: TRBJ1-1
CDR3: CASSLSGTLGNTEAFF
DNA: TGTGCCAGCAGCTTATCTGGGACTCTGGGGAACACTGAAGCTTTCTTT

D: TRBD1
size: medium-sized
V: TRBV6-5
J: TRBJ2-2
CDR3: CASGNRGLTGELFF
DNA: TGTGCCAGCGGGAACAGGGGGCTCACCGGGGAGCTGTTTTTT

D: TRBD1
size: .
V: TRBV5-4
J: TRBJ2-7
CDR3: CASSHQGDLAEQYF
DNA: TGTGCCAGCAGCCATCAGGGGGATCTGGCCGAGCAGTACTTC

D: .
size: .
V: TRBV6-1
J: TRBJ2-7
CDR3: CASSGGTLSYEQYF
DNA: TGTGCCAGCAGTGGGGGGACTCTCTCCTACGAGCAGTACTTC

D: .
size: .
V: TRBV18
J: TRBJ2-5
CDR3: CASSQLQGETQYF
DNA: TGTGCCAGCTCACAACTACAGGGTGAGACCCAGTACTTC

D: .
size: .
V: TRBV5-4
J: TRBJ2-7
CDR3: CASSLGTGLDYEQYF
DNA: TGTGCCAGCAGCTTGGGTACGGGACTTGACTACGAGCAGTACTTC